A selection of T cell receptor beta chains follows, all from one sample in a study of cytomegalovirus exposure and HLA in healthy donors. Data came from immunoSEQ multiplex PCR; TCRdb stores just in-frame clones and leaves some out. The sample holds 100,000 to 150,000 clones, 70% to 85% seen once. Sequencing was done on a sample of PBMCs. The receptors were sampled from a female donor in good health and CMV-seronegative. CDR3s include the opening cysteine and the closing phenylalanine or tryptophan.

j_gene,v_gene,CDR3aa
TRBJ2-5,TRBV9,CASSPSSPGVRETQYF
TRBJ2-2,TRBV6-4,CASSDSTGQGGELFF
TRBJ2-1,TRBV27,CASSLLSRAYNEQFF
TRBJ2-3,TRBV7-2,CASSLLSATDTQYF
TRBJ1-2,TRBV7-2,CASSLGGRGAGDGYTF
TRBJ2-3,TRBV7-2,CASSLAADYTDTQYF
TRBJ2-7,TRBV28,CASSLFESYYEQYF
TRBJ1-1,TRBV30,CAWSGKQGSNTEAFF
TRBJ2-5,TRBV28,CASSVTAKGAQYF
TRBJ2-7,TRBV7-2,CASSRERYEQYF
TRBJ2-6,TRBV6-5,CASSWKGLSGANVLTF
TRBJ2-1,TRBV28,CASSFFRGHNEQFF
TRBJ1-2,TRBV10-3,CASIATEVGYGYTF
TRBJ1-4,TRBV10-1,CASSKGQGHEKLFF
TRBJ2-2,TRBV6-5,CASSYSGGQGVGELFF
TRBJ2-7,TRBV9,CASSVGVEDSYEQYF
TRBJ2-2,TRBV19,CASSIDPSGVNRGTGELFF
TRBJ1-1,TRBV19,CASSPRTGPTEAFF
TRBJ1-2,TRBV2,CASSQAGSYGYTF
TRBJ2-1,TRBV6-4,CASSLTGFDEQFF
TRBJ1-2,TRBV4-1,CASTARAGGNYGYTF
TRBJ2-7,TRBV6-5,CASSYSAGPHEQYF
TRBJ1-2,TRBV5-1,CASSLGDRGRGYTF
TRBJ2-2,TRBV5-1,CASSLEGTGNTGELFF
TRBJ1-2,TRBV5-4,CASSLGGVANYGYTF
TRBJ2-7,TRBV5-1,CASSLVPSGKTTYEQYF
TRBJ2-1,TRBV19,CASSFDRNNEQFF
TRBJ2-3,TRBV12-5,CASGQDRATDTQYF
TRBJ2-7,TRBV7-2,CASSTSGSLSYEQYF
TRBJ2-5,TRBV19,CASRWASGIGETQYF
TRBJ2-3,TRBV2,CASSQTGGTDTQYF
TRBJ1-1,TRBV19,CASSITGQQTGGFF
TRBJ1-5,TRBV7-2,CASSSPRTGSGSNQPQHF
TRBJ2-5,TRBV1,CPSNEETQYF